The 15 T cell receptor beta chains below come from one sample, sequenced in a study of blood T cell repertoires in COVID-19. Measured with immunoSEQ multiplex PCR; TCRdb has only the in-frame clones, and not every one. Of under 85,000 clones in the sample, over 75% are singletons; the top ten hold around 12%. Sequenced sample: peripheral blood. These receptor sequences come from a man between 65 and 85 years old with active or convalescent COVID-19.

The DNA of the CDR3 is TGTGCCAGCAGCTTGACGGGACGGCGGGAGGAAAAACTGTTTTTT. It translates to CASSLTGRREEKLFF. The chain uses TRBV5-4 and TRBJ1-4, with D possibly TRBD1 on 5 matching bases. Germline CDR1 and CDR2: SGHNT and YYREEE (reference sequence). This CDR3 region has 15 residues. The ends were cut back, 1 base at V and 8 bases at J, with 15 bases in the middle.

This clone occurred once. The chain links TRBV12-3 or TRBV12-4 to TRBJ2-5; D perhaps matches TRBD1 (5 bases). The CDR3 is made up of 13 amino acids. Trimming left V 6 bases short and J 5 bases short, with 13 bases between. The DNA of the CDR3 is TGTGCCAGCAGCTCAGGGTTTCGGGAGACCCAGTACTTC. This codes for CASSSGFRETQYF.

The V gene is TRBV19, the J gene TRBJ1-5; D gene uncertain. CDR1 is LNHDA, CDR2 SQIVND, per germline (reference sequence). The length of the CDR3 is 14 residues. Deletions cut 9 bases from V and 2 bases from J, with 14 bases between. CDR3 sequence: CASRTGRGNQPQHF. The CDR3 region has the DNA TGTGCCAGCCGCACGGGGAGGGGCAATCAGCCCCAGCATTTT.

The rearrangement uses TRBV4-3 and TRBJ2-1, with 9 bases fitting TRBD2. J gave up 6 bases and V 0 bases, and 3 bases lay outside the gene matches. The CDR3 loop spans 15 amino acids. In germline, CDR1 is LGHNA, CDR2 YSLEER. DNA for the CDR3: TGCGCCAGCAGCCAAGAAGCTAGCGGGGTCAATGAGCAGTTCTTC. Encoded protein: CASSQEASGVNEQFF.

The sample holds one count of this clone. The V call is TRBV4-1, the J call TRBJ1-4; D uncertain. The V end lost 4 bases, the J end lost 13 bases, and 13 bases lay between the germline ends. Germline V gene lookup returns CDR1 MGHRA and CDR2 YSYEKL. This CDR3 is built from 12 residues. The CDR3 DNA reads as TGCGCCAGCAGCCCCCAGACAACCATACTGTTTTTT. It encodes CASSPQTTILFF.

This chain connects TRBV10-3 to TRBJ1-1; TRBD1 is a possible D gene (6 bases). Looked up from germline, CDR1 is ENHRY and CDR2 is SYGVKD. Trimming removed 4 bases from V and 8 bases from J, with 17 bases in between. The CDR3 sequence is 14 residues long. CDR3 DNA sequence: TGTGCCATCAGTGTCGATGGCAGGGGAACCGAAGCTTTCTTT. As protein: CAISVDGRGTEAFF.

The chain uses TRBV4-1 and TRBJ1-5, with D uncertain. CDR1 and CDR2 from the germline V gene are MGHRA and YSYEKL. Deletions cut 6 bases from V and 3 bases from J, with 15 bases between. CDR3 length: 15 amino acids. CDR3 in amino acids: CASSRTAGVNQPQHF. For the CDR3, the DNA is TGCGCCAGCAGTCGAACGGCTGGAGTCAATCAGCCCCAGCATTTT.

The rearrangement links TRBV4-3 to TRBJ2-1, with D possibly being TRBD2 (5 bases). From germline, CDR1 is LGHNA and CDR2 YSLEER. Trimming took 1 base from V and 0 from J, leaving 7 bases between them. There are 15 residues in the CDR3. The CDR3 loop is CASSQGGSSYNEQFF. In nucleotides, the CDR3 is TGCGCCAGCAGCCAAGGAGGGAGCTCCTACAATGAGCAGTTCTTC.

Only a few counts were recorded for this clone. The J gene is TRBJ1-1, the V gene TRBV6-6, with unresolved D. This CDR3 contains 13 residues. Germline CDR1 reads MNHNY; CDR2 reads SVGAGI (reference sequence). Trimming removed 1 base at V and 7 bases at J, with 10 bases between. The CDR3 reads CASSYWSGDEAFF. For the CDR3, the DNA is TGTGCCAGCAGTTACTGGTCGGGAGATGAAGCTTTCTTT.

The chain uses TRBV18 and TRBJ1-2; D call uncertain. CDR1 and CDR2 from the germline V gene are KGHSH and LQKENI. The CDR3 sequence is 19 residues long. V lost 3 bases, J lost 0 bases, and 23 bases lay in between. The CDR3 region has the DNA TGTGCCAGCTCACCTACAGACCCAGAACCCTTTTTGTCTAACTATGGCTACACCTTC. Translating gives CASSPTDPEPFLSNYGYTF.

V gene TRBV10-1 combines with J gene TRBJ1-2; tentatively, D is TRBD1 (5 bases). The CDR3 has 13 amino acids. V was shortened by 2 bases and J by 7 bases, with 11 bases between the two germline ends. CDR1 and CDR2 (germline): WNHNN, SYGVQD (reference sequence). The CDR3, as DNA: TGCGCCAGCAGTGAGACGCAGGGAAGTGGCTACACCTTC. Its protein product is CASSETQGSGYTF.

V and J are TRBV18 and TRBJ1-2, with a possible D match to TRBD1 (5 bases). This CDR3 comprises 13 residues. Germline V gives CDR1 KGHSH, CDR2 LQKENI. Trimming removed 5 bases from V and 3 bases from J, with 10 bases in between. CDR3 coding DNA: TGTGCCAGCTCAGCAGGGCAGGACTATGGCTACACCTTC. This sequence encodes CASSAGQDYGYTF.

The gene calls are TRBV6-5 and TRBJ1-2; tentative D call: TRBD1 (6 bases). Per the germline V gene, CDR1 is MNHEY and CDR2 is SVGAGI. Deletions cut 6 bases from V and 6 bases from J, with 14 bases between. The CDR3 totals 13 residues. CDR3 in amino acids: CASSKGETNGYTF. Written as DNA, the CDR3 is TGTGCCAGCAGCAAGGGGGAGACGAATGGCTACACCTTC.

The J gene is TRBJ1-3, the V gene TRBV14, with a weak D call TRBD1 (5 bases). Trimming pared 1 base from V and 0 bases from J, leaving 10 bases between. In germline, CDR1 is SGHDN, CDR2 FVKESK. The CDR3 consists of 16 residues. CDR3 bases: TGTGCCAGCAGCCAAGGGGGCCAGGTCTCTGGAAACACCATATATTTT. Its protein product is CASSQGGQVSGNTIYF.

The gene calls are TRBV5-5 and TRBJ1-2; perhaps TRBD1 as D (6 bases). Trimming stripped 4 bases from V and 5 bases from J, with 18 bases between. This CDR3 comprises 15 residues. Germline CDR1 and CDR2: SGHKS and YYEKEE (reference sequence). CDR3: CASSPNNRAGYGYTF. As DNA, the CDR3 is TGTGCCAGCAGCCCAAACAACAGGGCTGGATATGGCTACACCTTC.